The following is a TCR beta chain sequence with its context. The germline gives CDR1 MNHNS, CDR2 SASEGT. The trim removed 4 bases at V and 2 bases at J, leaving 5 bases unmatched. This CDR3 spans 15 amino acids. The sample comes from a study of T-cell reconstitution after alpha-beta-depleted transplantation in children. During its preparation, the TCRbeta library received unique molecular identifiers. MiXCR was run by TCRdb on the PCR reads, yielding one entry per CDR3 protein. The sample carries 400,000 to 500,000 distinct CDR3 sequences, under 13% recorded once. The gene calls are TRBV6-1 and TRBJ1-5; the match to TRBD1 covers 7 bases. The source material was PBMCs from the stem cell graft donor, sampled from the stem cell graft. This receptor was obtained from a human donor who donated a stem cell graft to a child with acute myeloid leukemia. This CDR3 is CASSVTGQGNQPQHF. CDR3 DNA sequence: TGTGCCAGCAGTGTAACTGGACAGGGCAATCAGCCCCAGCATTTT.